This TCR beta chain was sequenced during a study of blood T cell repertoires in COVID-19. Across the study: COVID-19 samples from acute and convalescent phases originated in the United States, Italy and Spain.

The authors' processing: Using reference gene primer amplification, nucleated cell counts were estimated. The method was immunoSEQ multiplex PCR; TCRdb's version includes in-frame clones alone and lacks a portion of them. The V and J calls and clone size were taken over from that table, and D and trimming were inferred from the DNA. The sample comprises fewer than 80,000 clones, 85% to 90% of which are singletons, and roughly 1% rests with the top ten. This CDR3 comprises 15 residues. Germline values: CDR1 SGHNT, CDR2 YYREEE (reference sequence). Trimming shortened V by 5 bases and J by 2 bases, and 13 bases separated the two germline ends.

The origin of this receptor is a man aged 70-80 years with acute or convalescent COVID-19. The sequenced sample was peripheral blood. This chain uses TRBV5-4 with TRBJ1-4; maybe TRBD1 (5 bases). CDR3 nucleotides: TGTGCCAGCAGTTTAGGGGCCCGCACTAATGAAAAACTGTTTTTT. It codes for CASSLGARTNEKLFF. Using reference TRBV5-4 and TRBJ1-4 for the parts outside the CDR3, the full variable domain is ETGVTQSPTHLIKTRGQQVTLRCSSQSGHNTVSWYQQALGQGPQFIFQYYREEENGRGNFPPRFSGLQFPNYSSELNVNALELDDSALYLCASSLGARTNEKLFFGSGTQLSVL.